Presented here are 31 T cell receptor beta chains from one specimen sequenced in a study of blood T cells in healthy people across ages. A J-beta primer mix and a sample-barcoded 5' primer were used in a second PCR of roughly 7 to 12 cycles. TCRdb re-called the 5' RACE reads with MiXCR, one entry per CDR3 protein. The table has hundreds of thousands of distinct CDR3 sequences, roughly three fifths seen once. Sequenced: blood. Receptor source: a man aged 40-49 years in good health.

For this clonotype: Possible read error: a much larger clone is one base away. The chain couples TRBV7-2 to TRBJ2-5, with 11 bases lining up with TRBD2. This CDR3 spans 16 amino acids. Germline V gene data show CDR1 as SGHTA and CDR2 as FQGNSA. The J segment lost 11 bases and the V segment lost 4 bases, leaving 15 bases of the junction unmatched. CDR3 protein: CASSSTGTSGNNEQYF. In DNA, the CDR3 is TGTGCCAGCAGCTCCACCGGGACTAGCGGAAACAATGAGCAGTACTTC.

The gene calls are TRBV7-3 and TRBJ2-1, with 12 bases that match TRBD1. The germline gives CDR1 SGHTA, CDR2 FQGTGA. The CDR3 spans 15 residues. J gave up 8 bases and V 2 bases, and 4 bases lay outside the gene matches. The CDR3 bases are TGTGCCAGCAGCTTAGGGGGACAGGGGGCTGATGAGCAGTTCTTC. Encoded protein: CASSLGGQGADEQFF.

This chain uses TRBV5-1 with TRBJ1-5; the D is unclear. This CDR3 has 15 residues. V lost 0 bases, J lost 0 bases, and 7 bases lay in between. Germline V CDR1 and CDR2: SGHRS, YFSETQ. The DNA for the CDR3 is TGCGCCAGCAGCTTGGGACTTAATAGCAATCAGCCCCAGCATTTT. Encoded protein: CASSLGLNSNQPQHF.

The chain combines TRBV27 with TRBJ2-3; the D gene is possibly TRBD1 (5 bases). Germline CDR1 is MNHEY and CDR2 is SMNVEV (reference sequence). V lost 7 bases and J lost 2, with 13 bases in between. This CDR3 spans 14 amino acids. In DNA, the CDR3 is TGTGCCAGCATTAACAGGCCCTCCACAGATACGCAGTATTTT. Its translation: CASINRPSTDTQYF.

The chain carries TRBV27 and TRBJ1-6; 9 nucleotides agree with TRBD1. CDR1 and CDR2 from the germline V gene are MNHEY and SMNVEV (reference sequence). There are 16 residues in the CDR3. J lost 9 bases, V lost 4 bases, and 10 bases had no gene match. CDR3 coding DNA: TGTGCCAGCAGTTCAAGACGGACAGGGGTTGTTTCACCCCTCCACTTT. Translated: CASSSRRTGVVSPLHF.

The rearrangement uses TRBV12-3 or TRBV12-4 and TRBJ2-3; D may be TRBD2 (5 bases). This CDR3 has 15 amino acids. Trimming left V 5 bases short and J 2 bases short, with 14 bases between. CDR3 coding DNA: TGTGCCAGCAGTCCGTCTGGCGGGTACACAGATACGCAGTATTTT. Amino acids: CASSPSGGYTDTQYF.

This clonotype has more than one count but fewer than ten. J is TRBJ2-5 and V is TRBV11-2, with D maybe TRBD2 (5 bases). V was cut by 6 bases and J by 0 bases, with 17 bases left in between. Germline values: CDR1 SGHAT, CDR2 FQNNGV. The CDR3 has 16 residues. The CDR3 DNA reads as TGTGCCAGCAGGGCCCGGGCTAGCAGGTACCAAGAGACCCAGTACTTC. Translation: CASRARASRYQETQYF. The variable domain in full, with the rest retrieved from reference TRBV11-2 and TRBJ2-5, is EAGVAQSPRYKIIEKRQSVAFWCNPISGHATLYWYQQILGQGPKLLIQFQNNGVVDDSQLPKDRFSAERLKGVDSTLKIQPAKLEDSAVYLCASRARASRYQETQYFGPGTRLLVL.

The sample holds a few counts of this clonotype. CDR3 sequence (DNA): TGTGCCAGCAGCTTATTTTCACCCCCAGGACTAGGAGAGACCCAGTACTTC. It specifies CASSLFSPPGLGETQYF. The chain combines TRBV7-2 with TRBJ2-7, with 7 bases identical to TRBD2. The end of the DNA fits TRBJ2-5 better, so the J call may be wrong. From germline, CDR1 is SGHTA and CDR2 FQGNSA. This CDR3 has 17 residues.

This clonotype has more than one count but fewer than ten. V and J are TRBV7-9 and TRBJ1-5; unclear D gene. The CDR3 is 14 amino acids. V was cut by 2 bases and J by 1 base, with 6 bases left in between. The V gene's germline CDR1 is SEHNR and CDR2 FQNEAQ (reference sequence). The DNA of the CDR3 is TGTGCCAGCAGCTTAATGGCGAGCAATCAGCCCCAGCATTTT. It yields the protein CASSLMASNQPQHF.

The rearrangement uses TRBV4-2 and TRBJ2-5, with D tentatively TRBD1 or TRBD2 (5 bases each). The germline gives CDR1 LGHNA, CDR2 YNFKEQ. Trimming removed 4 bases from V and 5 bases from J, with 17 bases in between. The CDR3 length is 15 residues. The DNA for the CDR3 is TGTGCCAGCAGCCGATACCGGGACGTGGCGGAGACCCAGTACTTC. Translated: CASSRYRDVAETQYF.

The genes are TRBV6-1 and TRBJ2-1, with D uncertain. Trimming cost V 8 bases and J 8 bases, with 10 bases left between them. CDR3 size: 11 residues. From germline, CDR1 is MNHNS and CDR2 SASEGT. DNA of the CDR3: TGTGCCAGCGCCCCTTCGGATGAGCAGTTCTTC. This gives the protein CASAPSDEQFF.

This clonotype has just a few counts. The V and J genes are TRBV7-3 and TRBJ2-1; 9 positions match TRBD2. The V gene end was trimmed by 5 bases and the J gene end by 7 bases; junction bases not matched to a gene: 12. This CDR3 has 16 residues. Looked up from germline, CDR1 is SGHTA and CDR2 is FQGTGA. CDR3 residues: CASSQPAGGGLNEQFF. The CDR3 nucleotides read TGTGCCAGCAGCCAGCCGGCGGGGGGGGGTTTAAATGAGCAGTTCTTC.

This clonotype was seen more than once but under ten times. The V gene is TRBV29-1, the J gene TRBJ2-7; D is perhaps TRBD2 (5 bases). Between the trimmed V and J ends, which lost 0 bases and 3 bases, there was a span of 6 bases. The CDR3 runs 12 residues. Germline CDR1 SQVTM, CDR2 ANQGSEA. The CDR3 DNA follows: TGCAGCGTTGAAGATGAGGGCTACGAGCAGTACTTC. This codes for CSVEDEGYEQYF.

In this sample, this clonotype turned up a few times. This rearrangement joins TRBV6-6 to TRBJ2-7; TRBD1 aligns across 7 bases. The CDR3 covers 14 residues. The V and J ends lost 7 bases and 5 bases, in that order; junction bases with no gene match: 11. CDR1 and CDR2 (germline): MNHNY, SVGAGI (reference sequence). CDR3 sequence: CASKTGTAVDEQYF. CDR3 DNA: TGTGCCAGCAAAACGGGGACAGCGGTGGACGAGCAGTACTTC.

This clonotype has just a few counts. The chain employs TRBV2 and TRBJ2-7; possibly TRBD2 for D (6 bases). The germline V and J ends were trimmed by 2 bases and 2 bases, with 13 bases remaining between them. The CDR3 is 15 residues long. Germline CDR1 is SNHLY and CDR2 is FYNNEI. CDR3 bases: TGTGCCAGCAGTGAATATAGCGGACCTACCTACGAGCAGTACTTC. Encoded protein: CASSEYSGPTYEQYF.

The V gene is TRBV20-1, the J gene TRBJ2-1, with 15 bases matching TRBD2. V was clipped by 1 base and J by 2 bases; unmatched bases: 0. This CDR3 region has 16 residues. Looked up from germline, CDR1 is DFQATT and CDR2 is SNEGSKA (reference sequence). The CDR3 region has the DNA TGCAGTGCTAGAGGGACTAGCGGGGGGGCCTACAATGAGCAGTTCTTC. This codes for CSARGTSGGAYNEQFF.

CDR3 in amino acids: CASSSDFEQFF. Here the CDR3 DNA reads TGTGCCAGCAGTTCAGACTTTGAGCAGTTCTTC. The rearrangement links TRBV7-9 to TRBJ2-1; D is uncertain. The V gene's germline CDR1 is SEHNR and CDR2 FQNEAQ (reference sequence). Trimming cost V 6 bases and J 9 bases, with 9 bases left between them. The CDR3 runs 11 residues.

The chain joins TRBV9 to TRBJ2-3; 8 positions agree with TRBD1. With V trimmed by 4 bases and J by 11 bases, 6 bases remained unmatched. CDR3 length: 12 amino acids. Germline V CDR1 and CDR2: SGDLS, YYNGEE. CDR3 bases: TGTGCCAGCAGCCCCCAGGGGACAGGGCAGTATTTT. It is translated as CASSPQGTGQYF.

The rearrangement joins TRBV7-2 to TRBJ2-6; the D call may be TRBD1 or TRBD2 (5 bases each). The CDR3 is made up of 14 amino acids. The germline CDR1 and CDR2 sequences are SGHTA and FQGNSA. V lost 5 bases to trimming and J lost 3 bases, with 8 bases between them. CDR3 nucleotide sequence: TGTGCCAGCAGCCGGGGCGGTGGGGCCAACGTCCTGACTTTC. Residues: CASSRGGGANVLTF. Variable domain in full (rest from reference TRBV7-2 and TRBJ2-6): GAGVSQSPSNKVTEKGKDVELRCDPISGHTALYWYRQSLGQGLEFLIYFQGNSAPDKSGLPSDRFSAERTGGSVSTLTIQRTQQEDSAVYLCASSRGGGANVLTFGAGSRLTVL.

The chain couples TRBV15 to TRBJ2-3; 10 positions match TRBD1. This CDR3 is 16 amino acids long. The junction had 8 bases not matched to a gene; V was cut back by 2 bases and J by 6 bases. Germline V CDR1 and CDR2: LNHNV, YYDKDF (reference sequence). Written as DNA, the CDR3 is TGTGCCACCAGCAGACGAACGGGACAGGGGACGGATACGCAGTATTTT. As protein: CATSRRTGQGTDTQYF.

This clonotype was found a few times. The chain has TRBV27 and TRBJ2-7; 10 bases fit TRBD2. This CDR3 comprises 15 residues. Germline V gene sequence: CDR1 MNHEY, CDR2 SMNVEV (reference sequence). Losses at the gene ends were 5 bases for V and 3 bases for J; bases not matched to a gene: 7. The CDR3 spells CASSRLAGAFYEQYF. CDR3 DNA: TGTGCCAGCAGTCGCCTAGCGGGAGCCTTCTACGAGCAGTACTTC.

This clonotype was detected a few times. The J gene is TRBJ2-4, the V gene TRBV5-5, with TRBD1 matching 7 bases. The J call may not be correct, given that the DNA end is closer to TRBJ2-7. CDR3 length: 15 residues. CDR1 and CDR2 (germline): SGHKS, YYEKEE (reference sequence). CDR3 residues: CASSLGQTGWYEQYF. CDR3 DNA: TGTGCCAGCAGCTTGGGCCAGACAGGGTGGTACGAGCAGTACTTC.

Only a few counts were recorded for this clonotype. This chain joins TRBV7-3 and TRBJ2-7; 9 bases are a match to TRBD1. This CDR3 comprises 13 residues. V dropped 5 bases and J dropped 5; count of bases not matched to a gene: 4. Germline V gene sequence: CDR1 SGHTA, CDR2 FQGTGA. In DNA form, the CDR3 reads TGTGCCAGCAGCCAGGGACAGGGTAACGAGCAGTACTTC. This sequence encodes CASSQGQGNEQYF.

The chain combines TRBV7-9 with TRBJ1-3; D remains ambiguous. CDR3 size: 13 residues. V lost 5 bases and J lost 4, with 9 bases in between. From germline, CDR1 is SEHNR and CDR2 FQNEAQ (reference sequence). The CDR3 loop is CASSPRIGNTIYF. The CDR3, as DNA: TGTGCCAGCAGCCCTCGTATCGGAAACACCATATATTTT. The full variable domain, with the rest looked up from reference TRBV7-9 and TRBJ1-3, is DTGVSQNPRHKITKRGQNVTFRCDPISEHNRLYWYRQTLGQGPEFLTYFQNEAQLEKSRLLSDRFSAERPKGSFSTLEIQRTEQGDSAMYLCASSPRIGNTIYFGEGSWLTVV.

With regard to this clonotype: Mismatch with germline at one junction end may stem from a read error. V is TRBV28 and J is TRBJ2-7; either TRBD1 or TRBD2 may supply D (5 bases each). CDR3 length: 14 amino acids. The germline CDR1 and CDR2 sequences are MDHEN and SYDVKM. CDR3: CASRPRGAANDQYF. The CDR3 DNA reads TGTGCCAGCAGACCCAGAGGGGCTGCCAACGATCAGTACTTC. Together with reference TRBV28 and TRBJ2-7, the CDR3 gives the full variable domain: DVKVTQSSRYLVKRTGEKVFLECVQDMDHENMFWYRQDPGLGLRLIYFSYDVKMKEKGDIPEGYSVSREKKERFSLILESASTNQTSMYLCASRPRGAANDQYFGPGTRLTVT.

In its sample, this clonotype was seen once. The chain joins TRBV7-3 to TRBJ2-5; 9 positions match TRBD2. This CDR3 has 17 amino acids. The germline CDR1 and CDR2 sequences are SGHTA and FQGTGA. Losses at the gene ends were 5 bases for V and 4 bases for J; bases not matched to a gene: 14. The CDR3 region is CASSIRGGGANRETQYF. CDR3 DNA: TGTGCCAGCAGCATAAGGGGCGGGGGGGCCAACAGAGAGACCCAGTACTTC.

The chain uses TRBV13 and TRBJ2-7, with 7 bases lining up with TRBD2. This CDR3 comprises 13 residues. Germline V lookup: CDR1 PRHDT, CDR2 FYEKMQ (reference sequence). With 0 bases clipped from V and 12 bases from J, the junction kept 8 bases outside the gene matches. The CDR3 bases are TGTGCCAGCAGCTTAGGGTACGGCGGCGGGAGGTACTTC. Translation gives CASSLGYGGGRYF.

The V and J genes are TRBV20-1 and TRBJ2-4, with TRBD1 identical over 8 bases. Germline CDR1 reads DFQATT; CDR2 reads SNEGSKA (reference sequence). The length of the CDR3 is 13 residues. V lost 3 bases and J lost 14; bases outside the gene matches: 12. The CDR3 reads CSARDSIHRGEYF. For the CDR3, the DNA is TGCAGTGCTAGGGATTCGATTCACAGGGGGGAGTACTTC.

The gene calls are TRBV4-1 and TRBJ2-3, with D possibly matching TRBD2 (6 bases). This CDR3 is built from 15 residues. Trimming took 6 bases from V and 0 from J, leaving 13 bases between them. In germline, CDR1 is MGHRA, CDR2 YSYEKL. Here the CDR3 reads CASRRAGLSTDTQYF. The CDR3 DNA sequence: TGCGCCAGCAGGCGAGCGGGCCTGAGCACAGATACGCAGTATTTT.

This rearrangement joins TRBV15 to TRBJ2-5; TRBD2 matches 14 bases. After removal of 3 bases from V and 2 bases from J, the junction contained 11 bases not matched to a gene. Germline CDR1 is LNHNV and CDR2 is YYDKDF (reference sequence). The CDR3 runs to 19 residues. The CDR3 nucleotides read TGTGCCACCAGCAGCCTGGGGACTAGCGGGAGCGGATGGCAAGAGACCCAGTACTTC. Amino acids: CATSSLGTSGSGWQETQYF.

Comment on this clonotype: Germline is not matched at one junction end, which may reflect a read error. The gene calls are TRBV3-1 and TRBJ1-1; D is perhaps TRBD1 (5 bases). Germline V gives CDR1 LGHDT, CDR2 YNNKEL (reference sequence). This CDR3 has 14 residues. Written as DNA, the CDR3 is TGTGCCAGCACCGTAGGGGAGGCGCCCACTAAAGCTTTCTTT. It translates to CASTVGEAPTKAFF.